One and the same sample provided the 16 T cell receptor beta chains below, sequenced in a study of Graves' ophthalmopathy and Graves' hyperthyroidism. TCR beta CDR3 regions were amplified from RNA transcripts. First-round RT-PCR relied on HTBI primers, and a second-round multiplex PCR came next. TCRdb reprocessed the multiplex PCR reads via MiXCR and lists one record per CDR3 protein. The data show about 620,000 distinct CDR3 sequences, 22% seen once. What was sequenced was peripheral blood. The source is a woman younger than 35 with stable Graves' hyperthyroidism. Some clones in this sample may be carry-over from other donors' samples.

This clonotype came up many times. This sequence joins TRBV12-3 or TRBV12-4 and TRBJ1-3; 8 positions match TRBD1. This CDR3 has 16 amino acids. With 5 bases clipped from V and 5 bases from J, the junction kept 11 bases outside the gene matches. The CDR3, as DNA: TGTGCCAGCAGTCCAAATCAGGGGGCGTCGAGAAACACCATATATTTT. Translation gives CASSPNQGASRNTIYF.

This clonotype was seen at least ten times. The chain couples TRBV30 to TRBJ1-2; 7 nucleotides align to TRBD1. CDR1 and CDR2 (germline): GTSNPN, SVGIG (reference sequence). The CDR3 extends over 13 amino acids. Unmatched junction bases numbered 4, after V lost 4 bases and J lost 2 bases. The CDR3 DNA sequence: TGTGCCTGGAATAGACAGGGAAACTATGGCTACACCTTC. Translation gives CAWNRQGNYGYTF.

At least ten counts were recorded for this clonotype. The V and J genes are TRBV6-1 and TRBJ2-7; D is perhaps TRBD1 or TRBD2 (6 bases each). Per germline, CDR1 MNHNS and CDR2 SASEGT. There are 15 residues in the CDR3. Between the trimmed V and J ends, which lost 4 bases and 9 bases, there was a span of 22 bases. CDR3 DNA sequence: TGTGCCAGCAGTGGCCTCGGGGGCAGGGGTATAGGGCAGTACTTC. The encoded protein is CASSGLGGRGIGQYF.

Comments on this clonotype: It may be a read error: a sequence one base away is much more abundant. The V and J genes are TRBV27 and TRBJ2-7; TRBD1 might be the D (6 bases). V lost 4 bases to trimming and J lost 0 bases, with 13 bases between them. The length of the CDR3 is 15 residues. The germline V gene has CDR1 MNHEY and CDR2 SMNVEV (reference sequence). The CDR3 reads CASSYYRASSYEQYF. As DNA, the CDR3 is TGTGCCAGCAGTTACTACAGGGCCAGCTCCTACGAGCAGTACTTC.

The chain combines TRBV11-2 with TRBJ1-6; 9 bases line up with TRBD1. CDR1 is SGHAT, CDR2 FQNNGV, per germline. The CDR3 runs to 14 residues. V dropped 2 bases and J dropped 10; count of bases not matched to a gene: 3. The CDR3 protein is CASSLRQGGSPLHF. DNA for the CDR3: TGTGCCAGCAGCTTACGACAGGGGGGATCACCCCTCCACTTT.

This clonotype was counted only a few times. The DNA for the CDR3 is TGTGCCAGCAGCTCCGACAGTAGGGGCTATGGCTACACCTTC. Translating it yields CASSSDSRGYGYTF. The V and J genes are TRBV5-5 and TRBJ1-2; D perhaps matches TRBD1 (5 bases). Germline V gene lookup returns CDR1 SGHKS and CDR2 YYEKEE (reference sequence). CDR3 size: 14 residues. V gave up 3 bases and J gave up 4 bases, with 13 bases separating them.

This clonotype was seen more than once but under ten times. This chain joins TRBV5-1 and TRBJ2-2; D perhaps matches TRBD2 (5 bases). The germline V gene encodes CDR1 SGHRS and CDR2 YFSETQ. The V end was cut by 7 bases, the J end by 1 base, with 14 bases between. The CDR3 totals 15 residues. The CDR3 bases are TGCGCCAGCCGAGACCTACGGGGGAACACCGGGGAGCTGTTTTTT. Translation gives CASRDLRGNTGELFF.

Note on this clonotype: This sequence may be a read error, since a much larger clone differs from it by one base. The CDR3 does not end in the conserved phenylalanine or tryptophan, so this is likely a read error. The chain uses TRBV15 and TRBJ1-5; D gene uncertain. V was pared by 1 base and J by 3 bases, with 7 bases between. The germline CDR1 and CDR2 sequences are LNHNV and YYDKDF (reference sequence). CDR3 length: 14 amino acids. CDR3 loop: CATSRVEPNQPQHL. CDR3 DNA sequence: TGTGCCACCAGCAGAGTAGAGCCCAATCAGCCCCAGCATCTT.

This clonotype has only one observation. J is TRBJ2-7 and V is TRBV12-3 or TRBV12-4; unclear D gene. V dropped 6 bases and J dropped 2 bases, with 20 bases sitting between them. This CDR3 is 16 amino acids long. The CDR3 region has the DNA TGTGCCAGCAGCCCAAGTGAGGTGGGGTTCCCCTACGAGCAGTACTTC. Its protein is CASSPSEVGFPYEQYF.

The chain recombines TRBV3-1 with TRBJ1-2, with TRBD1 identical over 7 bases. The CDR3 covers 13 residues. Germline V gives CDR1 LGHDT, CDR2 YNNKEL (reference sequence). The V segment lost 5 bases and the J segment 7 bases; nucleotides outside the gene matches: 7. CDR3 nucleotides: TGTGCCAGCAGCGACGTACAGGGGTTTGGCTACACCTTC. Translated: CASSDVQGFGYTF. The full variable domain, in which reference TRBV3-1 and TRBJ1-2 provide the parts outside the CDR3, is DTAVSQTPKYLVTQMGNDKSIKCEQNLGHDTMYWYKQDSKKFLKIMFSYNNKELIINETVPNRFSPKSPDKAHLNLHINSLELGDSAVYFCASSDVQGFGYTFGSGTRLTVV.

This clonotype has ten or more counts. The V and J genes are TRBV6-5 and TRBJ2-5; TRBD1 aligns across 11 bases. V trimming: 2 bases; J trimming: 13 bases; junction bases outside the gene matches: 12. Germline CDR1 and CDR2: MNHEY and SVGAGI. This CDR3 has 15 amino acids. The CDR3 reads CASSYPGQGARPGYF. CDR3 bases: TGTGCCAGCAGTTACCCAGGACAGGGGGCCCGTCCGGGGTACTTC.

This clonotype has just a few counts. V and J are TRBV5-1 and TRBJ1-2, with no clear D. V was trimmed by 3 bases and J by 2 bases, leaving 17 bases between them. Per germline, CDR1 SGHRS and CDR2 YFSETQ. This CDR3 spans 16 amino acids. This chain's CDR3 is CASSSGERPGNYGYTF. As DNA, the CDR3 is TGCGCCAGCAGCTCGGGAGAAAGGCCGGGCAACTATGGCTACACCTTC.

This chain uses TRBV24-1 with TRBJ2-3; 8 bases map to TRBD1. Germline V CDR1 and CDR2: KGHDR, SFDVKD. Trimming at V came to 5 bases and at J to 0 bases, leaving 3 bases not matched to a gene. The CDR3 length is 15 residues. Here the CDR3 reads CATSGWTGSTDTQYF. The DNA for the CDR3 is TGTGCCACCAGTGGGTGGACAGGGAGCACAGATACGCAGTATTTT.

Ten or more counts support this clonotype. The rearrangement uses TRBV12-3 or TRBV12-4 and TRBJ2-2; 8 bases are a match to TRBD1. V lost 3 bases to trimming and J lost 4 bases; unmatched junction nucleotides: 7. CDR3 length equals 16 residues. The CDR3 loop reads CASSFTRGQGTGELFF. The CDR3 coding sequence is TGTGCCAGCAGTTTCACCAGGGGGCAGGGCACCGGGGAGCTGTTTTTT.

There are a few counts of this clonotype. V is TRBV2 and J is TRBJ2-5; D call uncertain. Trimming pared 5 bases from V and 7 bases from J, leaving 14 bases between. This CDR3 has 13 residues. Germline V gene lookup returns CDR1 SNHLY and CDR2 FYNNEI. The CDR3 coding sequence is TGTGCCAGCAGTCCAAGCCCGTCCGGGACCCAGTACTTC. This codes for CASSPSPSGTQYF.

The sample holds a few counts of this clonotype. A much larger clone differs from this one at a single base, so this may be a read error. CDR3 nucleotides: TGTGCCAGCTGTTTGACCGTTCCTCATCAGCCCCAGCATTTT. Amino acid sequence: CASCLTVPHQPQHF. The V and J genes are TRBV2 and TRBJ1-5; D remains ambiguous. Germline CDR1 and CDR2: SNHLY and FYNNEI. Between the trimmed V and J ends, which lost 8 bases and 5 bases, there was a span of 16 bases. The CDR3 has 14 residues.